This record covers a single T cell receptor (beta chain). The source of the sample is a study of shared T cell receptors in the human thymus. Sequencing used immunoSEQ multiplex PCR; TCRdb keeps in-frame clones, though not all of them. Here the sample spans roughly 700,000 clones, 88% being singletons. Germline V lookup: CDR1 SGDLS, CDR2 YYNGEE. Trimming left V 3 bases short and J 2 bases short, with 23 bases between. The CDR3 sequence is 18 residues long. The data were also submitted as part of a second study, on human thymus T cells. That publication notes: Corrective surgery for congenital heart defects was being performed on the healthy Finnish infants who were the donors.

The specimen sequenced was thymocytes. The genes are TRBV9 and TRBJ2-5; possibly TRBD2 for D (5 bases). This receptor was obtained from a boy younger than two with a congenital heart defect. The CDR3 DNA follows: TGTGCCAGCAGCGCTCGCGAAGGAGGCGTTTATGGGCAAGAGACCCAGTACTTC. Translating gives CASSAREGGVYGQETQYF.